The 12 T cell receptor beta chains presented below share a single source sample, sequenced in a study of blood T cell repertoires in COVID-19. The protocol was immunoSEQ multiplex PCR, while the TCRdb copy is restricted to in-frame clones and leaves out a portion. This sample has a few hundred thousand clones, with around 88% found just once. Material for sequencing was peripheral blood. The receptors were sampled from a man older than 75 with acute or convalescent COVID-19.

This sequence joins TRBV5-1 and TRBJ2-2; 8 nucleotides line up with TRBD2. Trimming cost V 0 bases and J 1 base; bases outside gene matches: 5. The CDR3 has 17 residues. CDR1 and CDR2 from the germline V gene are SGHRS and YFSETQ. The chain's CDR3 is CASSLVRLAGNTGELFF. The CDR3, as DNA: TGCGCCAGCAGCTTGGTCCGGCTAGCGGGGAACACCGGGGAGCTGTTTTTT.

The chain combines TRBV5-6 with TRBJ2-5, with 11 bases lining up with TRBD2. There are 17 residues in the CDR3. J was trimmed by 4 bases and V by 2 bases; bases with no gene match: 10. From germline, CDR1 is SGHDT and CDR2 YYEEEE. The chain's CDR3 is CASSFGSSGGNTETQYF. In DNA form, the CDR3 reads TGTGCCAGCAGCTTTGGGTCTAGCGGGGGGAATACAGAGACCCAGTACTTC. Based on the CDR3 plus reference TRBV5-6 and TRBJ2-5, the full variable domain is DAGVTQSPTHLIKTRGQQVTLRCSPKSGHDTVSWYQQALGQGPQFIFQYYEEEERQRGNFPDRFSGHQFPNYSSELNVNALLLGDSALYLCASSFGSSGGNTETQYFGPGTRLLVL.

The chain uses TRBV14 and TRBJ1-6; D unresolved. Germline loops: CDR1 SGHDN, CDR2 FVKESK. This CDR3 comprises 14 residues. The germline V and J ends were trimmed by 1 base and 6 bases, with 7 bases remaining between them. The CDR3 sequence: CASSQARGNSPLHF. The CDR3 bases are TGTGCCAGCAGCCAAGCCCGGGGTAATTCACCCCTCCACTTT.

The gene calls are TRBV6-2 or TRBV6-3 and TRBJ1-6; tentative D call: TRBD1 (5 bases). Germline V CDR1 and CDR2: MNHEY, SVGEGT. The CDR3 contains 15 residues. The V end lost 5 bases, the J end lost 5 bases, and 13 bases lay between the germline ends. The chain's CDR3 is CASSTSGWDNSPLHF. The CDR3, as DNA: TGTGCCAGCAGTACATCAGGGTGGGATAATTCACCCCTCCACTTT.

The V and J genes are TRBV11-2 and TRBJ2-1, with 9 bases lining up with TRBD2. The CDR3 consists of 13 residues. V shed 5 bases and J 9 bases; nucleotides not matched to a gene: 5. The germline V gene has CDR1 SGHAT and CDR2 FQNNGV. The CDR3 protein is CASSPGTSTEQFF. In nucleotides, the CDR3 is TGTGCCAGCAGCCCGGGGACTAGCACTGAGCAGTTCTTC.

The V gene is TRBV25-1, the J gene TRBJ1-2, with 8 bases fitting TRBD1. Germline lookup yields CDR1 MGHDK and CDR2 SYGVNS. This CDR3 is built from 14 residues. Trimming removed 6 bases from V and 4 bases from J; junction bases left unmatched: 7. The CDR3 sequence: CASRGQGISYGYTF. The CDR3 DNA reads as TGTGCCAGCAGAGGACAGGGTATTTCCTATGGCTACACCTTC.

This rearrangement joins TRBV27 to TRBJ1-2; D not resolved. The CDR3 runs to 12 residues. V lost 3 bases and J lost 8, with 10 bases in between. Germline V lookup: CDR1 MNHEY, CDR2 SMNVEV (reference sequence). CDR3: CASSFRGGGYTF. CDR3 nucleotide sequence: TGTGCCAGCAGTTTCCGGGGTGGAGGCTACACCTTC.

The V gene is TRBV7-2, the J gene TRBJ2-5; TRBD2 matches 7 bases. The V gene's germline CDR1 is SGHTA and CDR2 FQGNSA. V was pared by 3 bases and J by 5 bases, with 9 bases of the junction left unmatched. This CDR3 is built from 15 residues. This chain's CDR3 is CASSFSWDYLETQYF. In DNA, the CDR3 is TGTGCCAGCAGCTTTTCTTGGGACTATTTGGAGACCCAGTACTTC.

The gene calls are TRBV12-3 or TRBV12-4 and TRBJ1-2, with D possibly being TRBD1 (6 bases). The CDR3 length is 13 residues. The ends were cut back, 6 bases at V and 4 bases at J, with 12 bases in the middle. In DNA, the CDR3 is TGTGCCAGCAGCCCGACAGGACTCTATGGCTACACCTTC. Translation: CASSPTGLYGYTF.

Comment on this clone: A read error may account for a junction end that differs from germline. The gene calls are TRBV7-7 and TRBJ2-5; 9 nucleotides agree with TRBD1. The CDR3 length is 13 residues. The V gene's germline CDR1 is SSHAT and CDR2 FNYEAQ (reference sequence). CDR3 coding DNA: TGTGCTAGCAGCTTTGGACAGGGGGAGACCCAGTACTTC. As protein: CASSFGQGETQYF.

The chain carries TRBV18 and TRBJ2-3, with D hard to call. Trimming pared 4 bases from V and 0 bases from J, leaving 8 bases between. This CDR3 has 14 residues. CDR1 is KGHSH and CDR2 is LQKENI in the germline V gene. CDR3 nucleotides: TGTGCCAGCTCACGGGCAGTTAGCACAGATACGCAGTATTTT. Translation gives CASSRAVSTDTQYF. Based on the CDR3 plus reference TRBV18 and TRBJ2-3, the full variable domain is NAGVMQNPRHLVRRRGQEARLRCSPMKGHSHVYWYRQLPEEGLKFMVYLQKENIIDESGMPKERFSAEFPKEGPSILRIQQVVRGDSAAYFCASSRAVSTDTQYFGPGTRLTVL.

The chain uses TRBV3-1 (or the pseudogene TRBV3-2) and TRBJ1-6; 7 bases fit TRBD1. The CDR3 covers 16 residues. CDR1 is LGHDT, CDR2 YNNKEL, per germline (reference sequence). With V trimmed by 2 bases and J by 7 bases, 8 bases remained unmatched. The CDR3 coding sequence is TGTGCCAGCAGCCAACAGACAGGGTCGGGAAATTCACCCCTCCACTTT. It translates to CASSQQTGSGNSPLHF.